A selection of T cell receptor beta chains follows, all from one sample in a study of shared clonotypes between healthy human individuals. Generated by immunoSEQ multiplex PCR, the TCRdb table keeps only in-frame clones and is missing some. The data show some 500,000 clones, about 96% seen once. The sequenced sample consisted of naive CD4+ T cells sorted from blood. These receptors all stem from a woman between 25 and 40 years old in good health. CDR3s include the opening cysteine and the closing phenylalanine or tryptophan. Each record gives: clone size, J gene, V gene, D gene, CDR3 DNA, CDR3 protein. D genes are given only for firm matches. Where a row states a size, it is once, few, many or the class of an expanded clone; other rows omit it.

. | TRBJ2-7 | TRBV29-1 | . | TGCAGCGTCCAAGGGGACAAAGGGGAGCAGTACTTC | CSVQGDKGEQYF
. | TRBJ2-7 | TRBV25-1 | TRBD2 | TGTGCCAGCAGCCCCGGACTAGCGGGAGTTAACGAGCAGTACTTC | CASSPGLAGVNEQYF
. | TRBJ2-5 | TRBV7-2 | . | TGTGCCAGCAGCTTAGTATTTGGGACTCCGTACCAAGAGACCCAGTACTTC | CASSLVFGTPYQETQYF
. | TRBJ1-5 | TRBV6-6 | TRBD1 | TGTGCCAGCAGTAAGGGACAGGGGATTGGTCAGCCCCAGCATTTT | CASSKGQGIGQPQHF
. | TRBJ1-1 | TRBV30 | . | TGTGCCTCTTCCCCCAACCCGGGGAGCACTGAAGCTTTCTTT | CASSPNPGSTEAFF
. | TRBJ2-1 | TRBV4-1 | TRBD2 | TGCGCCAGCAGCTTCGGACTAGCGGGAGGGCACAATGAGCAGTTCTTC | CASSFGLAGGHNEQFF
once | TRBJ2-2 | TRBV6-6 | . | TGTGCCAGCAGTTTCCGGACCCCCAACACCGGGGAGCTGTTTTTT | CASSFRTPNTGELFF
. | TRBJ2-1 | TRBV12-5 | . | TGTGCTAGTGGTACAACCGCCTGGACGGACTCCTACAATGAGCAGTTCTTC | CASGTTAWTDSYNEQFF
. | TRBJ2-6 | TRBV29-1 | . | TGCAGCGTTGAAGGGACAACTGGGGCCAACGTCCTGACTTTC | CSVEGTTGANVLTF
. | TRBJ1-5 | TRBV18 | . | TGTGCCAGCTCCGACCTCGGTAGCAATCAGCCCCAGCATTTT | CASSDLGSNQPQHF
. | TRBJ2-7 | TRBV11-2 | . | TGTGCCAGCAGCTTATACGGCCTTTCCGCCGAGCAGTACTTC | CASSLYGLSAEQYF
. | TRBJ2-1 | TRBV28 | TRBD2 | TGTGCCAGCCTCCTAGCGGGAGGGAGCTACAATGAGCAGTTCTTC | CASLLAGGSYNEQFF
. | TRBJ2-5 | TRBV7-2 | TRBD2 | TGTGCCACTACGGTTACTAGCGGGGGATTGGAGCAGTACTTC | CATTVTSGGLEQYF
. | TRBJ2-1 | TRBV19 | TRBD2 | TGTGCCAGTAGTGTGGCGGGAGGGCCATTTAATGAGCAGTTCTTC | CASSVAGGPFNEQFF
. | TRBJ2-2 | TRBV5-1 | TRBD2 | TGCGCCAGCAGCTTGCCTAGCGGAGAGGTGACCGGGGAGCTGTTTTTT | CASSLPSGEVTGELFF
. | TRBJ2-1 | TRBV28 | TRBD2 | TGTGCCAGCAGCCTAAGGACTAGCGGGATCTATGAGCAGTTCTTC | CASSLRTSGIYEQFF
. | TRBJ1-1 | TRBV6-5 | . | TGTGCCAGCAGTTACCTTTTGGGGGCGCGAGACACTGAAGCTTTCTTT | CASSYLLGARDTEAFF
once | TRBJ2-7 | TRBV23-1 | . | TGCGCCAGCAGTCCGAGACCCCGACGGATGGGGATAGACTACGAGCAGTACTTC | CASSPRPRRMGIDYEQYF
. | TRBJ1-4 | TRBV28 | . | TGTGCCAGCAGTTCTACGCGGGGGAATAATGAAAAACTGTTTTTT | CASSSTRGNNEKLFF
. | TRBJ2-7 | TRBV2 | . | TGTGCCAGCAGTGGGTCGGGGGTTTCCCCTTCGCAGTACTTC | CASSGSGVSPSQYF
. | TRBJ2-1 | TRBV14 | TRBD2 | TGTGCCAGCAGCCAGGAGGGCGGGAGGGCTAATAATGAGCAGTTCTTC | CASSQEGGRANNEQFF
. | TRBJ1-1 | TRBV30 | . | TGTGCCTGGAGTAACCCGAACACTGAAGCTTTCTTT | CAWSNPNTEAFF
. | TRBJ1-1 | TRBV18 | TRBD1 | TGTGCCAGCTCACCTACGGGGACAGGGGAGACTGAAGCTTTCTTT | CASSPTGTGETEAFF
. | TRBJ2-7 | TRBV29-1 | . | TGCAGCGTTGAGGGACCTTCCCACGAGCAGTACTTC | CSVEGPSHEQYF
. | TRBJ2-3 | TRBV11-2 | TRBD2 | TGTGCCAGCAGGGGACTAGCGGGAGGCCATAGCACAGATACGCAGTATTTT | CASRGLAGGHSTDTQYF
. | TRBJ1-2 | TRBV6-1 | TRBD1 | TGTGCCAGCACCACAGGGGATCCCTATGGCTACACCTTC | CASTTGDPYGYTF
. | TRBJ2-1 | TRBV5-1 | . | TGCGCCAGCAGCTTGGGGGGGTTTGGCTCCTACAATGAGCAGTTCTTC | CASSLGGFGSYNEQFF
. | TRBJ2-5 | TRBV5-4 | TRBD2 | TGTGCCAGCAGGAGGGGGGCTAGCGGGAGCGAAGAGACCCAGTACTTC | CASRRGASGSEETQYF
. | TRBJ1-4 | TRBV4-1 | . | TGCGCCAGCAGCCAAGACCCAGGACAGCCCTGGAATGAAAAACTGTTTTTT | CASSQDPGQPWNEKLFF
. | TRBJ2-6 | TRBV7-3 | . | TGTGCCAGCAGCTTAGGGGGCTCTGGGGCCAACGTCCTGACTTTC | CASSLGGSGANVLTF
. | TRBJ1-1 | TRBV14 | . | TGTGCCAGCAGCCAGGTGGGAAACACTGAAGCTTTCTTT | CASSQVGNTEAFF
. | TRBJ2-3 | TRBV19 | . | TGTGCCAGTAGCCCAAGGCAGATGTCTAGCACAGATACGCAGTATTTT | CASSPRQMSSTDTQYF
. | TRBJ1-5 | TRBV4-2 | . | TGTGCCAGCAGCCTGACACGAGGCAATCAGCCCCAGCATTTT | CASSLTRGNQPQHF
. | TRBJ2-7 | TRBV5-1 | TRBD2 | TGCGCCAGCAGCTTGTCCGGGACTAGCGCTATAGCGGGAGCCTACGAGCAGTACTTC | CASSLSGTSAIAGAYEQYF
. | TRBJ2-3 | TRBV28 | TRBD2 | TGTGCCAGCAGACGACTAGCGGGAGGTAGCACAGATACGCAGTATTTT | CASRRLAGGSTDTQYF
. | TRBJ2-1 | TRBV28 | TRBD1 | TGTGCCAGCAGCCTCCCGGGACAGGGAGTCGATGAGCAGTTCTTC | CASSLPGQGVDEQFF
. | TRBJ2-1 | TRBV11-2 | TRBD2 | TGTGCCAGCAGCTTAGCGGCGGGAGTTACTCAGAATGAGCAGTTCTTC | CASSLAAGVTQNEQFF
once | TRBJ2-7 | TRBV6-5 | . | TGTGCCAGCAGTTACGCAATAGGGAGCTCCTACGAGCAGTACTTC | CASSYAIGSSYEQYF
. | TRBJ2-3 | TRBV19 | . | TGTGCCAGTAGTAGGACGGTATGGGGCACAGATACGCAGTATTTT | CASSRTVWGTDTQYF
. | TRBJ2-2 | TRBV4-1 | . | TGCGCCAGCAGCCAAGGGGGCGGGCCTTCCGGGGAGCTGTTTTTT | CASSQGGGPSGELFF
. | TRBJ1-1 | TRBV7-2 | . | TGTGCCAGCAGCCCGCCCCTGAGGCGGACTGAAGCTTTCTTT | CASSPPLRRTEAFF
. | TRBJ2-2 | TRBV6-1 | . | TGTGCCAGCGGCAGAGCGGACACCGGGGAGCTGTTTTTT | CASGRADTGELFF